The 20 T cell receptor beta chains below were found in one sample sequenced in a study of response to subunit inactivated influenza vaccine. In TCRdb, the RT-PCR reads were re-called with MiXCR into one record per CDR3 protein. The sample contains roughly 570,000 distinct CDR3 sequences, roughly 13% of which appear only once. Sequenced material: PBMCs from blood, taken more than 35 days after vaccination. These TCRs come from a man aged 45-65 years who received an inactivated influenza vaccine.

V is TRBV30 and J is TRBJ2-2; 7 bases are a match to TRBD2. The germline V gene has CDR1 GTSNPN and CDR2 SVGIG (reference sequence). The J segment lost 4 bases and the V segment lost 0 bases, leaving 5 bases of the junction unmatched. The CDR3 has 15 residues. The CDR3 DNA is TGTGCCTGGAGTGTACTTAGCGGGCGCACCGGGGAGCTGTTTTTT. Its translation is CAWSVLSGRTGELFF.

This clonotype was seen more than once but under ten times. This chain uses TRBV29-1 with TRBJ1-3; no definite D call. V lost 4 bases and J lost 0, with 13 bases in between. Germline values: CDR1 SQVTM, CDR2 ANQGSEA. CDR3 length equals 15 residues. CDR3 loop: CSVGFNSLSGNTIYF. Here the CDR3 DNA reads TGCAGCGTTGGGTTCAACTCACTCTCTGGAAACACCATATATTTT.

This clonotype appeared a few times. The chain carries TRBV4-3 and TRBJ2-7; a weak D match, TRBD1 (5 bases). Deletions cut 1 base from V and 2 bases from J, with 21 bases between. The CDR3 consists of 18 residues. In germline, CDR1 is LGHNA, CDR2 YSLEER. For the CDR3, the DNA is TGCGCCAGCAGCCAAGCAATCCCGACAGAAACCTATCCCTACGAGCAGTACTTC. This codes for CASSQAIPTETYPYEQYF.

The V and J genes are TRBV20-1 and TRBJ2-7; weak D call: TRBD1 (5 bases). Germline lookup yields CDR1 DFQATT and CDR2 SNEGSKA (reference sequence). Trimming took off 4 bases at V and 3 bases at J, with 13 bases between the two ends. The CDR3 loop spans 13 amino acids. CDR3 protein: CSANFLQDYEQYF. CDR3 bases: TGCAGTGCTAACTTTTTACAGGACTACGAGCAGTACTTC.

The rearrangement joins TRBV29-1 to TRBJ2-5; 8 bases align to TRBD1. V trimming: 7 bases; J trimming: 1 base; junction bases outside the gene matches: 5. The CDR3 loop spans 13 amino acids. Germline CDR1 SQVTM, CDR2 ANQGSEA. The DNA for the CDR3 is TGCAGCGAGCTCGGACAGGGCCAAGAGACCCAGTACTTC. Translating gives CSELGQGQETQYF.

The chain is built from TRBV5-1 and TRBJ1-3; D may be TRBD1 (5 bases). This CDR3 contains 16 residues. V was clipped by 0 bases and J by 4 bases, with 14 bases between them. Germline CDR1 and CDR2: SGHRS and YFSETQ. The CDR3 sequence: CASSLEYTGLGNTIYF. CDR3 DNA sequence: TGCGCCAGCAGCTTGGAATATACGGGGCTCGGAAACACCATATATTTT.

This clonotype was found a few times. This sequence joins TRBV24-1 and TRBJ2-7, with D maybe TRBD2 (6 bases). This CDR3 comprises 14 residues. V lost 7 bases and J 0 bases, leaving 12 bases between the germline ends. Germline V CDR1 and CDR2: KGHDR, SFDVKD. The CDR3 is CATSPDGSSYEQYF. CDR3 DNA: TGTGCCACCAGCCCGGACGGGAGCTCCTACGAGCAGTACTTC.

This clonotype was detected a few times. The DNA for the CDR3 is TGTGCCAGCAGCCAAGACCTGACAGGCCAGTACGAGCAGTACTTC. This translates into CASSQDLTGQYEQYF. The chain couples TRBV14 to TRBJ2-7, with TRBD1 as a possible D gene (6 bases). The germline gives CDR1 SGHDN, CDR2 FVKESK. V lost 0 bases, J lost 4 bases, and 13 bases lay in between. This CDR3 is 15 amino acids long.

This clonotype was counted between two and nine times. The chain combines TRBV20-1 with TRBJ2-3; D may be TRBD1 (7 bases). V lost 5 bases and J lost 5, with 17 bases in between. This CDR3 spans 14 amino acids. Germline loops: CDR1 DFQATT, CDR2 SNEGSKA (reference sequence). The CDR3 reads CSAPRAQGGDTQYF. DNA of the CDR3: TGCAGTGCTCCAAGGGCTCAGGGGGGAGATACGCAGTATTTT.

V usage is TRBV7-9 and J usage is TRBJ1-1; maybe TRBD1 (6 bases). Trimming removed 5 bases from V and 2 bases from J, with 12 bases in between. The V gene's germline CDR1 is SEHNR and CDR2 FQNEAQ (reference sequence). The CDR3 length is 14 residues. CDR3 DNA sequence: TGTGCCAGCAGCGCCAAAGGGGGTAACACTGAAGCTTTCTTT. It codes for CASSAKGGNTEAFF.

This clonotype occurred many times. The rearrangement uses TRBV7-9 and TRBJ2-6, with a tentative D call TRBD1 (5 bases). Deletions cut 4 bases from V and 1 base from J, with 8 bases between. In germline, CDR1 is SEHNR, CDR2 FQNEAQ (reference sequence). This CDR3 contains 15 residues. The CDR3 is CASSSRVSGANVLTF. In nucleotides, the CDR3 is TGTGCCAGCAGCTCCAGGGTATCTGGGGCCAACGTCCTGACTTTC.

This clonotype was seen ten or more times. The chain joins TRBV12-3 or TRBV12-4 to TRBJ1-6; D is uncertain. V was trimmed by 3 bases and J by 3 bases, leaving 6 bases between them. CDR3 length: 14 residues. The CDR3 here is CASSFRNYNSPLHF. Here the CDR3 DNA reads TGTGCCAGCAGTTTCCGCAACTATAATTCACCCCTCCACTTT.

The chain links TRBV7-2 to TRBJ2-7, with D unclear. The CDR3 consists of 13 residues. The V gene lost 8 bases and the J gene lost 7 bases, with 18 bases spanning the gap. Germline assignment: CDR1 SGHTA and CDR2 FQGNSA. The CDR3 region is CASAVVREAEQYF. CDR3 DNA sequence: TGTGCCAGCGCGGTCGTACGTGAGGCAGAGCAGTACTTC.

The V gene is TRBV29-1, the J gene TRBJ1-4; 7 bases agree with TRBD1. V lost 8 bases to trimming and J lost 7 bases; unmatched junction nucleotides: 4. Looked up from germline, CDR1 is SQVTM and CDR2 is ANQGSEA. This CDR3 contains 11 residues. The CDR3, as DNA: TGCAGCCATGGGACAGCTGAAAAACTGTTTTTT. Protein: CSHGTAEKLFF.

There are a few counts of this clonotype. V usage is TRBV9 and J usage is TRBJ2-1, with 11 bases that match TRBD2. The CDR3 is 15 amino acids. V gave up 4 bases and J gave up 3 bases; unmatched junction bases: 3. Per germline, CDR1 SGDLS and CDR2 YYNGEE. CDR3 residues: CASSPSGRYYNEQFF. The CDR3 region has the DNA TGTGCCAGCAGCCCTAGCGGGAGGTACTACAATGAGCAGTTCTTC.

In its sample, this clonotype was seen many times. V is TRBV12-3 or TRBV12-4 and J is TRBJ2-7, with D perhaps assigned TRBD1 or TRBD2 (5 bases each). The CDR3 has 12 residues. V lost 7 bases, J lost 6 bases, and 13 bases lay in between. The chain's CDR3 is CASTFSGAEQYF. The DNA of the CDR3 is TGTGCCAGCACGTTTTCCGGGGCCGAGCAGTACTTC.

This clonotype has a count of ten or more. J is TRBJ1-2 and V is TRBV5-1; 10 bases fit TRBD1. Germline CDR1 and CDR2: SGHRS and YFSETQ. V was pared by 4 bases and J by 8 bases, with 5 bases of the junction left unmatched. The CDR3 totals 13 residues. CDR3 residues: CASSVDRGQGYTF. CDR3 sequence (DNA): TGCGCCAGCAGCGTAGACAGGGGGCAAGGCTACACCTTC.

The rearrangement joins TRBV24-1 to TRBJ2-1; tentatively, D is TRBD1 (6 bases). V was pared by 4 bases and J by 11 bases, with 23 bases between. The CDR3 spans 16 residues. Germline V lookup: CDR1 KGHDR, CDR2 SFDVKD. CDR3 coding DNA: TGTGCCACCAGTGACAACCTCAGGGGTGATCCTTCGCAGCAGTTCTTC. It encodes CATSDNLRGDPSQQFF.

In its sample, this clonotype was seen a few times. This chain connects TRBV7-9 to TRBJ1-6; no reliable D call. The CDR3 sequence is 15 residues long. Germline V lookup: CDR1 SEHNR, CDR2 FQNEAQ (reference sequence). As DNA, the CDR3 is TGTGCGTCCGGGAGGGCAGGAACCGATCATTCACCCCTCCACTTT. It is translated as CASGRAGTDHSPLHF.

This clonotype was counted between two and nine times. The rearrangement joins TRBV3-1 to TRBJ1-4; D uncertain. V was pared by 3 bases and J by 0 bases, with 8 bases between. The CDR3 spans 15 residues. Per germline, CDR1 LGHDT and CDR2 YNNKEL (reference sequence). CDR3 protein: CASSQRTTTNEKLFF. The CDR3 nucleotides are TGTGCCAGCAGCCAGAGGACCACAACTAATGAAAAACTGTTTTTT.